Each of the 27 T cell receptor beta chains below was sequenced from the same sample in a study of T cell repertoires in cytomegalovirus infection. TCRdb passed the reads through MiXCR, listing each CDR3 protein once. The profile shows some 900,000 distinct CDR3 sequences, 30% to 35% of them singletons. These receptors' antigens are unknown. The specimen comprised cultured CD8+ T cells from PBMCs, sampled from culture after CMV antigen stimulation. The receptors originated from a human donor in good health (CMV status not recorded). Some clones in this sample may be carry-over from other donors' samples.

The genes are TRBV19 and TRBJ1-5; D possibly corresponds to TRBD1 (5 bases). V lost 2 bases and J 5 bases, leaving 13 bases between the germline ends. From germline, CDR1 is LNHDA and CDR2 SQIVND (reference sequence). This CDR3 spans 15 amino acids. The DNA of the CDR3 is TGTGCCAGTAGTATAAGGAGACAGCTAGATCAGCCCCAGCATTTT. Translating gives CASSIRRQLDQPQHF.

This clonotype was recorded a few times. This chain joins TRBV5-4 and TRBJ2-7; 10 positions agree with TRBD1. V was pared by 4 bases and J by 6 bases, with 13 bases of the junction left unmatched. This CDR3 has 16 amino acids. Germline V gene sequence: CDR1 SGHNT, CDR2 YYREEE (reference sequence). The CDR3 nucleotides read TGTGCCAGCAGCCCGGGGACCGGGACAGGGGTGGGCGAGCAGTACTTC. Amino acids: CASSPGTGTGVGEQYF.

Note on this clonotype: One end of the junction fails to match germline, which may point to a read error. The chain joins TRBV6-2 or TRBV6-3 to TRBJ1-6; 8 bases agree with TRBD1. Per germline, CDR1 MNHEY and CDR2 SVGEGT. CDR3 length equals 18 residues. CDR3 protein: CASSWTGIDPFYNSPLYF. The CDR3 DNA follows: TGTGCCAGCAGCTGGACAGGGATCGATCCCTTCTATAATTCACCCCTCTACTTT.

The chain combines TRBV18 with TRBJ1-1, with a weak D call TRBD1 (6 bases). The germline gives CDR1 KGHSH, CDR2 LQKENI. The CDR3 consists of 18 residues. Trimming removed 3 bases at V and 3 bases at J, with 23 bases between. CDR3 sequence reads: CASSPRRSGGALDTEAFF. DNA for the CDR3: TGTGCCAGCTCACCCCGACGATCGGGGGGCGCTTTGGACACTGAAGCTTTCTTT. Supplemented by reference TRBV18 and TRBJ1-1, the full variable domain reads NAGVMQNPRHLVRRRGQEARLRCSPMKGHSHVYWYRQLPEEGLKFMVYLQKENIIDESGMPKERFSAEFPKEGPSILRIQQVVRGDSAAYFCASSPRRSGGALDTEAFFGQGTRLTVV.

The rearrangement joins TRBV24-1 to TRBJ2-3; 8 bases align to TRBD1. The J segment lost 8 bases and the V segment lost 1 base, leaving 7 bases of the junction unmatched. The V gene's germline CDR1 is KGHDR and CDR2 SFDVKD. CDR3 length: 15 amino acids. DNA of the CDR3: TGTGCCACCAGTGATTTCCGGGACAGGATCATTACGCAGTATTTT. Translation: CATSDFRDRIITQYF.

This clonotype has a count of ten or more. This chain links TRBV12-3 or TRBV12-4 with TRBJ1-5; perhaps TRBD1 as D (5 bases). The CDR3 has 14 amino acids. V was pared by 6 bases and J by 7 bases, with 16 bases between. As DNA, the CDR3 is TGTGCCAGCAGAAGGGGTGGGGTAGGGCAGCCCCAGCATTTT. Its protein is CASRRGGVGQPQHF.

This clonotype was counted a few times. The chain couples TRBV7-4 to TRBJ1-4, with unresolved D. V dropped 3 bases and J dropped 2 bases, with 10 bases sitting between them. Germline V gene sequence: CDR1 SGHVT, CDR2 SQSDAQ. The CDR3 covers 15 residues. CDR3 region: CASSFSSSTNEKLFF. The CDR3 DNA sequence: TGTGCCAGCAGCTTTAGCAGTTCGACTAATGAAAAACTGTTTTTT.

There are many counts of this clonotype. The J gene is TRBJ1-6, the V gene TRBV7-2; D not certain. Germline lookup yields CDR1 SGHTA and CDR2 FQGNSA. The CDR3 has 16 residues. The V end was cut by 0 bases, the J end by 9 bases, with 15 bases between. CDR3 coding DNA: TGTGCCAGCAGCTTAGCGCGTGGGGTGTGGGGTTCACCCCTCCACTTT. Protein: CASSLARGVWGSPLHF.

About this clonotype: At one boundary the junction diverges from the germline segment, which might be a read error. The CDR3 protein is CASSSQGFISNQPQHF. CDR3 DNA: TGTGCCAGCAGTTCCCAGGGTTTTATTAGCAATCAGCCCCAACATTTT. The chain uses TRBV27 and TRBJ1-5, with D tentatively TRBD1 (5 bases). CDR1 is MNHEY, CDR2 SMNVEV, per germline (reference sequence). The CDR3 has 16 residues.

This clonotype was seen a handful of times. The chain recombines TRBV7-6 with TRBJ2-3, with TRBD2 matching over 13 bases. The ends lost 5 bases at V and 6 bases at J; junction bases unmatched: 5. Germline-derived CDR1 and CDR2 are SGHVS and FNYEAQ. The CDR3 spans 15 residues. The CDR3 DNA is TGTGCCAGCAGCGAACAGACTAGCGGGGGGGATACGCAGTATTTT. Protein: CASSEQTSGGDTQYF.

This rearrangement joins TRBV6-5 to TRBJ1-1; 8 bases are shared with TRBD1. CDR1 and CDR2 (germline): MNHEY, SVGAGI. CDR3 length: 18 amino acids. With V trimmed by 5 bases and J by 6 bases, 20 bases remained unmatched. CDR3 coding DNA: TGTGCCAGCAGTACGGGCCCTCCATGGGACAGGAGGCTTTCTGAAGCTTTCTTT. Translating it yields CASSTGPPWDRRLSEAFF.

This chain uses TRBV20-1 with TRBJ2-7; D remains unclear. Germline V gene sequence: CDR1 DFQATT, CDR2 SNEGSKA (reference sequence). The germline V and J ends were trimmed by 0 bases and 5 bases, with 14 bases remaining between them. The CDR3 contains 14 residues. This CDR3 reads CSAREGLSLDEQYF. CDR3 DNA sequence: TGCAGTGCTAGAGAGGGTCTGTCTTTGGACGAGCAGTACTTC.

This clonotype was picked up a small number of times. The V call is TRBV15, the J call TRBJ2-1; D gene uncertain. The CDR3 runs 16 residues. The ends were cut back, 0 bases at V and 2 bases at J, with 11 bases in the middle. Germline V CDR1 and CDR2: LNHNV, YYDKDF (reference sequence). CDR3 DNA sequence: TGTGCCACCAGCAGAGATCGCGGACGGACCTACAATGAGCAGTTCTTC. It yields the protein CATSRDRGRTYNEQFF.

The chain recombines TRBV6-6 with TRBJ2-1; 9 bases line up with TRBD2. Germline CDR1 is MNHNY and CDR2 is SVGAGI (reference sequence). V lost 1 base to trimming and J lost 6 bases; unmatched junction nucleotides: 4. This CDR3 is 15 amino acids long. For the CDR3, the DNA is TGTGCCAGCAGTTACTATGGGACTAGCCTCAATGAGCAGTTCTTC. Translated: CASSYYGTSLNEQFF.

This clonotype was picked up many times. This chain uses TRBV7-2 with TRBJ2-2; possible D gene TRBD2, 7 bases. Trimming stripped 1 base from V and 4 bases from J, with 13 bases between. There are 16 residues in the CDR3. Germline V gene data show CDR1 as SGHTA and CDR2 as FQGNSA. CDR3 region: CASSLEAGARTGELFF. CDR3 nucleotides: TGTGCCAGCAGCTTAGAGGCGGGGGCACGCACCGGGGAGCTGTTTTTT.

Worth noting for this clonotype: One junction end does not reproduce the germline sequence, and a read error may be involved. This chain links TRBV6-1 with TRBJ2-5; weak D call: TRBD1 (6 bases). The germline V gene has CDR1 MNHNS and CDR2 SASEGT. The CDR3 extends over 16 amino acids. The CDR3: CASSPQRGMAQESQYF. As DNA, the CDR3 is TGTGCCAGCAGCCCCCAAAGGGGGATGGCCCAAGAGTCCCAGTACTTC.

This chain connects TRBV2 to TRBJ1-2, with no clear D. CDR1 is SNHLY, CDR2 FYNNEI, per germline. CDR3 length equals 15 residues. Trimming left V 7 bases short and J 2 bases short, with 17 bases between. In DNA form, the CDR3 reads TGTGCCAGCACGGAGAGTACTGAACCAAACTATGGCTACACCTTC. Translated: CASTESTEPNYGYTF. The whole variable domain, filled in from reference TRBV2 and TRBJ1-2, reads EPEVTQTPSHQVTQMGQEVILRCVPISNHLYFYWYRQILGQKVEFLVSFYNNEISEKSEIFDDQFSVERPDGSNFTLKIRSTKLEDSAMYFCASTESTEPNYGYTFGSGTRLTVV.

The CDR3 protein is CASSSGTVRYGYTF. Here the CDR3 DNA reads TGTGCCAGCAGCTCGGGGACAGTCCGATATGGCTACACCTTC. The V gene is TRBV7-9, the J gene TRBJ1-2; TRBD1 matches 7 bases. Germline assignment: CDR1 SEHNR and CDR2 FQNEAQ (reference sequence). The CDR3 extends over 14 amino acids. Trimming removed 4 bases from V and 5 bases from J; junction bases left unmatched: 7.

This clonotype occurred many times. V and J are TRBV6-4 and TRBJ2-3; 12 bases align to TRBD2. The CDR3 is 14 amino acids. Trimming took 4 bases from V and 6 from J; bases not matched to a gene: 2. Germline V gene sequence: CDR1 MRHNA, CDR2 SNTAGT. The DNA for the CDR3 is TGTGCCAGCAGTGGGACTAGCGGGGCGGATACGCAGTATTTT. It yields the protein CASSGTSGADTQYF.

This clonotype has more than one count but fewer than ten. The chain combines TRBV3-1 with TRBJ1-2; D is uncertain. Per the germline V gene, CDR1 is LGHDT and CDR2 is YNNKEL (reference sequence). The CDR3 spans 15 residues. V gave up 4 bases and J gave up 5 bases, with 17 bases separating them. The CDR3 sequence: CASSPREQSVYGYTF. The CDR3 nucleotides read TGTGCCAGCAGCCCGCGGGAGCAGTCGGTATATGGCTACACCTTC.

Remarks on this clonotype: A much bigger clone sits one base away, suggesting this may be a read error. The chain combines TRBV7-6 with TRBJ1-5; D unclear. The germline CDR1 and CDR2 sequences are SGHVS and FNYEAQ. The CDR3 contains 12 residues. CDR3 region: CANSPSYQPQHF. The DNA for the CDR3 is TGTGCCAACAGCCCTTCATATCAGCCCCAGCATTTT.

The chain joins TRBV6-6 to TRBJ2-1, with D uncertain. The CDR3 has 12 residues. Trimming stripped 5 bases from V and 6 bases from J, with 8 bases between. Looked up from germline, CDR1 is MNHNY and CDR2 is SVGAGI (reference sequence). The DNA of the CDR3 is TGTGCCAGCAGTGCTAATGGCAATGAGCAGTTCTTC. Its protein is CASSANGNEQFF.

This clonotype was seen only a few times. The CDR3 DNA follows: TGTGCCAGCAGTTACTTGCCTACAGGAATAGTCTCTGGAAACACCATATATTTT. This sequence encodes CASSYLPTGIVSGNTIYF. V usage is TRBV6-6 and J usage is TRBJ1-3; perhaps TRBD1 as D (5 bases). V was pared by 1 base and J by 0 bases, with 16 bases between. The CDR3 contains 18 residues. Germline values: CDR1 MNHNY, CDR2 SVGAGI (reference sequence).

This clonotype was observed a few times. The chain combines TRBV27 with TRBJ2-7, with 7 positions matching TRBD1. The length of the CDR3 is 16 residues. The V gene's germline CDR1 is MNHEY and CDR2 SMNVEV (reference sequence). Trimming cost V 7 bases and J 0 bases; bases outside gene matches: 12. The CDR3 loop is CASIQVPGTDSYEQYV. In DNA, the CDR3 is TGTGCCAGCATCCAAGTTCCCGGGACAGACTCCTACGAGCAGTACGTC.

This clonotype showed up just a few times. V usage is TRBV27 and J usage is TRBJ1-6; D call uncertain. CDR1 and CDR2 from the germline V gene are MNHEY and SMNVEV (reference sequence). V shed 7 bases and J shed 7 bases, with 8 bases lying between them. The CDR3 spans 12 residues. CDR3 region: CASKAANSPLHF. CDR3 nucleotide sequence: TGTGCCAGCAAGGCCGCAAATTCACCCCTCCACTTT.

This clonotype was seen a handful of times. This may be a read error, as it is one base from a much larger clone. The chain uses TRBV7-4 and TRBJ1-4, with 9 bases identical to TRBD1. V shed 4 bases, J shed 4 bases, and the junction held 4 bases outside the gene matches. The CDR3 is 15 amino acids. Germline CDR1 is SGHVT and CDR2 is SQSDAQ. CDR3 in amino acids: CASSYPGQGNEKLFF. CDR3 DNA sequence: TGTGCCAGCAGCTACCCGGGACAGGGTAATGAAAAACTGTTTTTT.

The chain links TRBV20-1 to TRBJ1-1; no firm D call. The V gene lost 7 bases and the J gene lost 7 bases, with 16 bases spanning the gap. This CDR3 comprises 12 residues. The germline V gene encodes CDR1 DFQATT and CDR2 SNEGSKA (reference sequence). CDR3 region: CSVHDPQIEAFF. DNA for the CDR3: TGCAGTGTTCATGACCCCCAAATTGAAGCTTTCTTT.